Given below is one T cell receptor beta chain in context. The target antigen is unknown. CDR1 is SGHRS, CDR2 YFSETQ, per germline. The CDR3 runs to 15 residues. Trimming left V 0 bases short and J 7 bases short, with 17 bases between. The sample is drawn from a study of cytomegalovirus exposure and HLA in healthy donors. Study in general: Earlier sequencing of 150 million to 200 million T cells yielded 100 million to 120 million unique TCR beta sequences.

Vbeta (60) and Jbeta (13) primers were used in the PCR. The assay was immunoSEQ multiplex PCR, and TCRdb's table has in-frame clones only and misses some. The sample carries tens of thousands of clones, around four fifths recorded once. Study-wide points: Published work reported that the classifier diagnosed cytomegalovirus status with high specificity and sensitivity. A later analysis revealed that TCR association rates differed between HLA loci, peaking at DRB1 and bottoming out at HLA-C.

This receptor was obtained from a middle-aged man in good health and CMV-seronegative. The chain recombines TRBV5-1 with TRBJ2-7; weak D call: TRBD2 (6 bases). Sequencing was performed on PBMCs. The CDR3, as DNA: TGCGCCAGCAGCTTGGTTCCGGGACTGATTGGGGAGCAGTACTTC. It translates to CASSLVPGLIGEQYF.